Presented here are 30 T cell receptor beta chains from one specimen sequenced in a study of cytomegalovirus exposure and HLA in healthy donors. It was with 60 Vbeta and 13 Jbeta primers that the PCR ran. Assay used: immunoSEQ multiplex PCR; TCRdb lists only in-frame clones, some missing. The top ten clones hold around 2% of a sample with around 140,000 clones, approximately 80% of them seen once. The sample taken for sequencing was PBMCs. These receptors were taken from a female donor in good health and CMV-seropositive.

V gene TRBV6-5 combines with J gene TRBJ2-7; D is perhaps TRBD1 (5 bases). This CDR3 region has 14 residues. Germline assignment: CDR1 MNHEY and CDR2 SVGAGI. Trimming left V 0 bases short and J 6 bases short, with 12 bases between. CDR3 in amino acids: CASSYSIQGAEQYF. CDR3 nucleotide sequence: TGTGCCAGCAGTTACTCGATTCAGGGCGCCGAGCAGTACTTC.

The V and J genes are TRBV30 and TRBJ1-2; no clear D. CDR3 length: 12 amino acids. The V and J ends lost 0 bases and 5 bases respectively, with 7 bases between them. Germline assignment: CDR1 GTSNPN and CDR2 SVGIG (reference sequence). CDR3 in DNA: TGTGCCTGGAGTGTAACAGAATATGGCTACACCTTC. Protein sequence: CAWSVTEYGYTF.

The chain employs TRBV27 and TRBJ1-1; the D is unclear. V lost 6 bases to trimming and J lost 3 bases, with 14 bases between them. CDR1 and CDR2 from the germline V gene are MNHEY and SMNVEV (reference sequence). The CDR3 extends over 14 amino acids. CDR3 DNA: TGTGCCAGCAGGGGAGATGGGCTGTACACTGAAGCTTTCTTT. It yields the protein CASRGDGLYTEAFF.

The chain joins TRBV19 to TRBJ2-7; D might be TRBD1 (6 bases). The germline CDR1 and CDR2 sequences are LNHDA and SQIVND (reference sequence). This CDR3 has 16 residues. The V and J ends lost 2 bases and 2 bases respectively, with 16 bases between them. The CDR3 region is CASSISTGSGTYEQYF. The CDR3 DNA reads as TGTGCCAGTAGTATATCCACAGGGTCAGGGACCTACGAGCAGTACTTC. Full variable domain (outside the CDR3, taken from reference TRBV19 and TRBJ2-7): DGGITQSPKYLFRKEGQNVTLSCEQNLNHDAMYWYRQDPGQGLRLIYYSQIVNDFQKGDIAEGYSVSREKKESFPLTVTSAQKNPTAFYLCASSISTGSGTYEQYFGPGTRLTVT.

The chain has TRBV30 and TRBJ2-1, with 12 bases aligning to TRBD2. Losses at the gene ends were 5 bases for V and 12 bases for J; bases not matched to a gene: 8. CDR3 length equals 13 residues. CDR1 is GTSNPN and CDR2 is SVGIG in the germline V gene (reference sequence). The CDR3 loop is CAWEGLAGTRQFF. The DNA for the CDR3 is TGTGCCTGGGAAGGACTAGCGGGAACACGGCAGTTCTTC.

This clone has just a few counts. This chain connects TRBV6-1 to TRBJ2-7; no firm D call. This CDR3 is built from 14 residues. Germline V CDR1 and CDR2: MNHNS, SASEGT. V was cut by 8 bases and J by 5 bases, with 19 bases left in between. The CDR3 is CASPPLGRKNEQYF. In nucleotides, the CDR3 is TGTGCCAGCCCTCCCCTCGGCAGGAAGAACGAGCAGTACTTC.

V is TRBV7-3 and J is TRBJ2-7; D may be TRBD2 (6 bases). In germline, CDR1 is SGHTA, CDR2 FQGTGA. V was trimmed by 5 bases and J by 3 bases, leaving 17 bases between them. CDR3 size: 15 residues. CDR3 nucleotide sequence: TGTGCCAGCAGCCCAATGGGGGGAACGGGCTACGAGCAGTACTTC. Translated: CASSPMGGTGYEQYF.

The sample holds a few counts of this clone. The rearrangement uses TRBV6-5 and TRBJ1-1, with TRBD1 matching over 8 bases. From germline, CDR1 is MNHEY and CDR2 SVGAGI. CDR3 size: 13 residues. Trimming at V came to 6 bases and at J to 4 bases, leaving 4 bases not matched to a gene. CDR3 protein: CASRPTGGTEAFF. DNA of the CDR3: TGTGCCAGCAGACCCACAGGGGGCACTGAAGCTTTCTTT.

This clone was counted a few times. This chain uses TRBV4-1 with TRBJ2-1, with 9 nucleotides matching TRBD1. Germline V gene data show CDR1 as MGHRA and CDR2 as YSYEKL. After removal of 4 bases from V and 6 bases from J, the junction contained 7 bases not matched to a gene. The CDR3 runs 15 residues. Here the CDR3 DNA reads TGCGCCAGCAGCCTTCTGGGACAGGGAGTCAATGAGCAGTTCTTC. It encodes CASSLLGQGVNEQFF.

V and J are TRBV5-1 and TRBJ2-2, with TRBD2 as a possible D gene (6 bases). The CDR3 contains 15 residues. The V end was cut by 4 bases, the J end by 3 bases, with 13 bases between. Germline CDR1 and CDR2: SGHRS and YFSETQ. CDR3 in amino acids: CASSGVGGDTGELFF. The CDR3 bases are TGCGCCAGCAGCGGGGTAGGCGGGGACACCGGGGAGCTGTTTTTT.

The genes are TRBV6-1 and TRBJ2-6; possible D gene TRBD1, 5 bases. The V end was cut by 1 base, the J end by 4 bases, with 11 bases between. The CDR3 consists of 16 residues. Germline-derived CDR1 and CDR2 are MNHNS and SASEGT. CDR3 region: CASSEVPGSGANVLTF. DNA for the CDR3: TGTGCCAGCAGTGAAGTTCCAGGGTCCGGGGCCAACGTCCTGACTTTC.

J is TRBJ2-3 and V is TRBV6-5; D is possibly TRBD1 (6 bases). The CDR3 consists of 16 residues. The germline V gene has CDR1 MNHEY and CDR2 SVGAGI. Trimming stripped 2 bases from V and 0 bases from J, with 12 bases between. This CDR3 is CASSYARTASTDTQYF. The CDR3 nucleotides are TGTGCCAGCAGTTACGCTCGGACAGCTAGCACAGATACGCAGTATTTT.

This clone was seen a few times. V usage is TRBV30 and J usage is TRBJ1-4; 10 nucleotides line up with TRBD1. With V trimmed by 3 bases and J by 8 bases, 3 bases remained unmatched. The germline V gene encodes CDR1 GTSNPN and CDR2 SVGIG (reference sequence). The CDR3 is 13 amino acids. The CDR3 region is CAWSWTGGEKLFF. The CDR3 DNA reads TGTGCCTGGAGCTGGACAGGGGGGGAAAAACTGTTTTTT.

The chain has TRBV2 and TRBJ1-4; 7 bases align to TRBD1. Germline CDR1 and CDR2: SNHLY and FYNNEI. The CDR3 sequence is 12 residues long. Trimming cost V 7 bases and J 8 bases; bases outside gene matches: 4. The CDR3 reads CASNQGGEKLFF. The DNA of the CDR3 is TGTGCCAGCAACCAGGGGGGAGAAAAACTGTTTTTT.

This chain connects TRBV6-1 to TRBJ2-4, with 7 bases identical to TRBD1. CDR3 length: 18 amino acids. Trimming removed 4 bases from V and 0 bases from J; junction bases left unmatched: 12. Germline CDR1 is MNHNS and CDR2 is SASEGT. The CDR3 nucleotides are TGTGCCAGCAGTGGCCGGGACAGTATTCCTCTAGCCAAAAACATTCAGTACTTC. This codes for CASSGRDSIPLAKNIQYF.

V usage is TRBV2 and J usage is TRBJ2-7; 7 nucleotides line up with TRBD1. This CDR3 has 13 residues. The ends lost 4 bases at V and 6 bases at J; junction bases unmatched: 6. Germline CDR1 is SNHLY and CDR2 is FYNNEI. In nucleotides, the CDR3 is TGTGCCAGCAGTGCACTACAGGGGACCGAGCAGTACTTC. Protein sequence: CASSALQGTEQYF.

This clone was counted between two and nine times. The chain carries TRBV5-1 and TRBJ2-7, with TRBD2 matching over 9 bases. Looked up from germline, CDR1 is SGHRS and CDR2 is YFSETQ. The CDR3 extends over 16 amino acids. Trimming at V came to 2 bases and at J to 4 bases, leaving 10 bases not matched to a gene. CDR3 in amino acids: CASSLISGLALYEQYF. In DNA form, the CDR3 reads TGCGCCAGCAGCTTAATATCGGGACTAGCCTTATACGAGCAGTACTTC.

V is TRBV6-1 and J is TRBJ1-6; tentatively, D is TRBD1 (6 bases). The length of the CDR3 is 15 residues. The germline V and J ends were trimmed by 2 bases and 5 bases, with 10 bases remaining between them. Germline V gives CDR1 MNHNS, CDR2 SASEGT. The CDR3 DNA sequence: TGTGCCAGCAGTGAATCGTCAGGGGATAATTCACCCCTCCACTTT. It is translated as CASSESSGDNSPLHF.

This clone was seen a few times. The J gene is TRBJ2-7, the V gene TRBV7-9; 10 bases fit TRBD1. CDR3 length equals 14 residues. CDR1 and CDR2 (germline): SEHNR, FQNEAQ (reference sequence). The V and J ends lost 5 bases and 5 bases, in that order; junction bases with no gene match: 6. The CDR3 protein is CASSPRDRGNEQYF. In nucleotides, the CDR3 is TGTGCCAGCAGCCCCCGGGACAGGGGCAACGAGCAGTACTTC.

Comments on this clone: The same CDR3 can be traced to other DNA sequences in this sample. The chain is built from TRBV6-6 and TRBJ2-1, with a weak D call TRBD2 (5 bases). Looked up from germline, CDR1 is MNHNY and CDR2 is SVGAGI (reference sequence). The CDR3 loop spans 15 amino acids. Trimming stripped 0 bases from V and 3 bases from J, with 9 bases between. DNA for the CDR3: TGTGCCAGCAGTTACTCGTCCGGGGACTACAATGAGCAGTTCTTC. Its translation: CASSYSSGDYNEQFF.

This sequence joins TRBV5-4 and TRBJ2-5; D perhaps matches TRBD2 (6 bases). Germline V gene sequence: CDR1 SGHNT, CDR2 YYREEE (reference sequence). The CDR3 runs 14 residues. V gave up 5 bases and J gave up 9 bases, with 20 bases separating them. CDR3 region: CASSDSGTLIPQYF. The CDR3 bases are TGTGCCAGCAGTGACTCCGGGACTCTCATTCCCCAGTACTTC.

As regards this clone: At one end, the junction sequence differs from germline, possibly due to a read error. The chain recombines TRBV18 with TRBJ1-6; TRBD1 matches 9 bases. This CDR3 is built from 14 residues. Per germline, CDR1 KGHSH and CDR2 LQKENI. This CDR3 is CASSPQGAHSPLHF. The CDR3 region has the DNA TGTGCCAGCTCCCCACAGGGGGCCCATTCACCCCTCCACTTT.

The genes are TRBV15 and TRBJ1-5, with TRBD1 matching 8 bases. The germline V gene has CDR1 LNHNV and CDR2 YYDKDF (reference sequence). The V gene end was trimmed by 4 bases and the J gene end by 7 bases; junction bases not matched to a gene: 15. The CDR3 has 17 residues. The CDR3 reads CATSIRLPGTGKQPQHF. The CDR3 DNA reads as TGTGCCACCAGCATTCGATTACCCGGGACAGGAAAACAGCCCCAGCATTTT.

This clone was counted a few times. The J gene is TRBJ1-1, the V gene TRBV28; 9 positions agree with TRBD1. J gave up 2 bases and V 5 bases, and 12 bases lay outside the gene matches. The CDR3 covers 17 residues. Germline CDR1 and CDR2: MDHEN and SYDVKM. As DNA, the CDR3 is TGTGCCAGCAGTCGGAGGGGGACAGGGCCGAGTAACACTGAAGCTTTCTTT. Translating it yields CASSRRGTGPSNTEAFF. The complete variable domain, with remaining parts taken from reference TRBV28 and TRBJ1-1, reads DVKVTQSSRYLVKRTGEKVFLECVQDMDHENMFWYRQDPGLGLRLIYFSYDVKMKEKGDIPEGYSVSREKKERFSLILESASTNQTSMYLCASSRRGTGPSNTEAFFGQGTRLTVV.

The CDR3, as DNA: TGCGCCAGCAGCAGTAGAGGGTCTCAAGAGACCCAGTACTTC. It codes for CASSSRGSQETQYF. The gene calls are TRBV4-1 and TRBJ2-5, with a weak D call TRBD2 (5 bases). V was pared by 5 bases and J by 2 bases, with 12 bases between. CDR1 and CDR2 from the germline V gene are MGHRA and YSYEKL. This CDR3 has 14 amino acids.

This clone came up once. V is TRBV19 and J is TRBJ2-7; D possibly corresponds to TRBD1 (6 bases). V dropped 1 base and J dropped 3 bases, with 16 bases sitting between them. The V gene's germline CDR1 is LNHDA and CDR2 SQIVND (reference sequence). This CDR3 region has 16 residues. In DNA form, the CDR3 reads TGTGCCAGTAGTATAGCCCACGCGACAGGTAACTACGAGCAGTACTTC. As protein: CASSIAHATGNYEQYF.

The gene calls are TRBV7-9 and TRBJ2-1, with D unresolved. Germline values: CDR1 SEHNR, CDR2 FQNEAQ (reference sequence). The length of the CDR3 is 14 residues. With 3 bases removed from V and 5 bases from J, the gap between germline ends came to 11 bases. The CDR3 nucleotides read TGTGCCAGCAGCTTCGGTCTAACGGACAATGAGCAGTTCTTC. Protein: CASSFGLTDNEQFF.

The V gene is TRBV4-1, the J gene TRBJ2-2; 9 bases match TRBD1. The germline V gene encodes CDR1 MGHRA and CDR2 YSYEKL. Losses at the gene ends were 4 bases for V and 8 bases for J; bases not matched to a gene: 14. The CDR3 contains 17 residues. DNA of the CDR3: TGCGCCAGCAGCCTTGGCCGGGACAGGGATAAAGATGGGGAGCTGTTTTTT. This codes for CASSLGRDRDKDGELFF.

The sample holds a few counts of this clone. The CDR3 region is CASSLVAAINEQFF. The CDR3 DNA reads TGTGCCAGCAGCTTAGTAGCGGCCATCAATGAGCAGTTCTTC. The gene calls are TRBV7-9 and TRBJ2-1; TRBD2 might be the D (6 bases). With 1 base removed from V and 6 bases from J, the gap between germline ends came to 10 bases. The CDR3 is 14 residues long. The germline V gene has CDR1 SEHNR and CDR2 FQNEAQ (reference sequence).

The chain employs TRBV6-5 and TRBJ1-5, with D perhaps TRBD1 (6 bases). In germline, CDR1 is MNHEY, CDR2 SVGAGI. The CDR3 runs 15 residues. V was cut by 6 bases and J by 6 bases, with 18 bases left in between. CDR3 coding DNA: TGTGCCAGCAGCCGCGATACAGGGTTACGTCAGCCCCAGCATTTT. Its translation is CASSRDTGLRQPQHF.